These 22 T cell receptor beta chains originate from one sample sequenced in a study of shared clonotypes between healthy human individuals. Naive CD8 cells comprised CD45RO-negative, CCR7-positively selected cells, excluding terminally differentiated effector memory CD45RA+ cells. Libraries were prepared by immunoSEQ multiplex PCR; TCRdb keeps only in-frame clonotypes and omits some of them. The sample lists around 650,000 clones, roughly 96% occurring once. Sequencing used naive CD8+ T cells sorted from blood. The receptors originated from a woman aged 25 to 39 in good health.

The chain couples TRBV28 to TRBJ2-7; 10 bases fit TRBD1. Germline lookup yields CDR1 MDHEN and CDR2 SYDVKM. V trimming: 0 bases; J trimming: 1 base; junction bases outside the gene matches: 6. The CDR3 consists of 17 residues. This CDR3 reads CASSLWGQGMLSYEQYF. The CDR3 region has the DNA TGTGCCAGCAGTTTATGGGGACAGGGGATGCTTTCCTACGAGCAGTACTTC.

The chain is built from TRBV2 and TRBJ2-5, with TRBD2 matching 12 bases. The CDR3 length is 16 residues. Germline V CDR1 and CDR2: SNHLY, FYNNEI. V shed 4 bases and J 8 bases; nucleotides not matched to a gene: 11. The DNA of the CDR3 is TGTGCCAGCAGTGGTCGGACTAGCGGGACGGGCCATACCCAGTACTTC. Translating gives CASSGRTSGTGHTQYF. Full variable domain (missing parts from reference TRBV2 and TRBJ2-5): EPEVTQTPSHQVTQMGQEVILRCVPISNHLYFYWYRQILGQKVEFLVSFYNNEISEKSEIFDDQFSVERPDGSNFTLKIRSTKLEDSAMYFCASSGRTSGTGHTQYFGPGTRLLVL.

This rearrangement joins TRBV5-6 to TRBJ1-4; the D gene is possibly TRBD1 (6 bases). Germline lookup yields CDR1 SGHDT and CDR2 YYEEEE. The CDR3 has 18 residues. V lost 4 bases to trimming and J lost 5 bases, with 24 bases between them. CDR3 nucleotides: TGTGCCAGCAGCCTCCAGGATAGACAGGCCCTACTGAATGAAAAACTGTTTTTT. Protein: CASSLQDRQALLNEKLFF.

The rearrangement uses TRBV5-8 and TRBJ1-2; D is unclear. CDR3 size: 12 residues. From germline, CDR1 is SGHTS and CDR2 YDEGEE. The V and J ends lost 0 bases and 8 bases respectively, with 8 bases between them. The CDR3 DNA follows: TGTGCCAGCAGCTTGGTGGGATCCGGCTACACCTTC. It encodes CASSLVGSGYTF.

The J gene is TRBJ2-7, the V gene TRBV2, with no clear D. V shed 0 bases and J shed 4 bases, with 16 bases lying between them. The CDR3 sequence is 16 residues long. CDR1 and CDR2 (germline): SNHLY, FYNNEI. The CDR3 protein is CASSEALVGFGYEQYF. As DNA, the CDR3 is TGTGCCAGCAGTGAAGCGCTGGTAGGGTTCGGTTACGAGCAGTACTTC. Based on the CDR3 plus reference TRBV2 and TRBJ2-7, the full variable domain is EPEVTQTPSHQVTQMGQEVILRCVPISNHLYFYWYRQILGQKVEFLVSFYNNEISEKSEIFDDQFSVERPDGSNFTLKIRSTKLEDSAMYFCASSEALVGFGYEQYFGPGTRLTVT.

The chain uses TRBV4-1 and TRBJ2-7; D remains unclear. The V end lost 1 base, the J end lost 2 bases, and 18 bases lay between the germline ends. CDR3 size: 17 residues. Germline lookup yields CDR1 MGHRA and CDR2 YSYEKL. The CDR3 region is CASSQGLEPERTYEQYF. The DNA of the CDR3 is TGCGCCAGCAGCCAAGGGTTGGAGCCAGAAAGAACCTACGAGCAGTACTTC.

The chain joins TRBV2 to TRBJ2-7; D ambiguous. V shed 4 bases and J shed 2 bases, with 6 bases lying between them. The germline gives CDR1 SNHLY, CDR2 FYNNEI. The CDR3 covers 12 residues. CDR3 coding DNA: TGTGCCAGCAGTGTCCTAGCCTACGAGCAGTACTTC. Its protein product is CASSVLAYEQYF.

CDR3 residues: CASSGWWEGSYEQYF. In DNA, the CDR3 is TGTGCCAGCAGTGGGTGGTGGGAGGGTTCCTACGAGCAGTACTTC. The rearrangement links TRBV27 to TRBJ2-7, with TRBD2 identical over 7 bases. The germline gives CDR1 MNHEY, CDR2 SMNVEV (reference sequence). The CDR3 extends over 15 amino acids. The ends lost 5 bases at V and 1 base at J; junction bases unmatched: 8.

The chain combines TRBV27 with TRBJ2-2; perhaps TRBD2 as D (6 bases). The germline V and J ends were trimmed by 2 bases and 1 base, with 8 bases remaining between them. This CDR3 has 15 amino acids. Germline values: CDR1 MNHEY, CDR2 SMNVEV (reference sequence). CDR3 nucleotide sequence: TGTGCCAGCAGTTTAGGGACTTTGAACACCGGGGAGCTGTTTTTT. Its translation: CASSLGTLNTGELFF.

The chain combines TRBV5-1 with TRBJ2-7; no reliable D call. V lost 2 bases, J lost 6 bases, and 6 bases lay in between. Germline values: CDR1 SGHRS, CDR2 YFSETQ. This CDR3 region has 11 residues. CDR3 DNA sequence: TGCGCCAGCAGCTTCGGCGCCGAGCAGTACTTC. Protein: CASSFGAEQYF.

The rearrangement links TRBV21-1 to TRBJ2-7; TRBD2 is the table's D call and was not checked against the DNA. TRBV21-1 is deemed a pseudogene. The CDR3 runs to 18 residues. This CDR3 reads CASSIPGGRAPISCEQYF. The CDR3 bases are TGTGCCAGCAGCATCCCGGGGGGCCGGGCCCCTATCTCCTGCGAGCAGTACTTC.

The chain links TRBV5-4 to TRBJ2-7; 10 bases agree with TRBD1. Germline CDR1 is SGHNT and CDR2 is YYREEE (reference sequence). This CDR3 comprises 13 residues. With V trimmed by 4 bases and J by 5 bases, 3 bases remained unmatched. The CDR3 sequence: CASSQDRGDEQYF. CDR3 DNA sequence: TGTGCCAGCAGCCAGGACAGGGGGGACGAGCAGTACTTC.

This clone came up once. The V call is TRBV2, the J call TRBJ2-7; D call uncertain. V was trimmed by 7 bases and J by 2 bases, leaving 9 bases between them. CDR1 and CDR2 from the germline V gene are SNHLY and FYNNEI. The CDR3 consists of 12 residues. This CDR3 is CASMTRTYEQYF. For the CDR3, the DNA is TGTGCCAGCATGACCCGTACCTACGAGCAGTACTTC. The complete variable domain, with remaining parts taken from reference TRBV2 and TRBJ2-7, reads EPEVTQTPSHQVTQMGQEVILRCVPISNHLYFYWYRQILGQKVEFLVSFYNNEISEKSEIFDDQFSVERPDGSNFTLKIRSTKLEDSAMYFCASMTRTYEQYFGPGTRLTVT.

The rearrangement uses TRBV19 and TRBJ1-5; D ambiguous. CDR1 is LNHDA and CDR2 is SQIVND in the germline V gene (reference sequence). Trimming took off 10 bases at V and 11 bases at J, with 27 bases between the two ends. This CDR3 region has 15 residues. The CDR3 DNA reads TGTGCCACCGCGCACCCCAGAGGGCCCGTCGGGTCCCAGCATTTT. Its translation is CATAHPRGPVGSQHF. The full variable domain, completed using reference TRBV19 and TRBJ1-5, is DGGITQSPKYLFRKEGQNVTLSCEQNLNHDAMYWYRQDPGQGLRLIYYSQIVNDFQKGDIAEGYSVSREKKESFPLTVTSAQKNPTAFYLCATAHPRGPVGSQHFGDGTRLSIL.

The rearrangement links TRBV21-1 to TRBJ2-7; whether TRBD2, the table's D call, matches the DNA was not checked. TRBV21-1 is shown as a pseudogene. The CDR3 spans 15 residues. The CDR3 is CASSKETGGDWEQYF. Written as DNA, the CDR3 is TGTGCCAGCAGCAAAGAGACGGGAGGGGATTGGGAGCAGTACTTC.

In the case of this clone: Other DNA sequences in this sample translate to the same CDR3. The V call is TRBV7-8, the J call TRBJ2-1; D remains unclear. Germline CDR1 and CDR2: SGHVS and FQNEAQ. V was trimmed by 4 bases and J by 8 bases, leaving 6 bases between them. This CDR3 has 11 residues. The CDR3 sequence: CASSSAYEQFF. The CDR3 DNA follows: TGTGCCAGCAGCTCAGCCTATGAGCAGTTCTTC.

The chain is built from TRBV5-6 and TRBJ2-3, with 8 bases lining up with TRBD2. Trimming removed 0 bases from V and 6 bases from J; junction bases left unmatched: 9. CDR3 length equals 16 residues. Germline CDR1 reads SGHDT; CDR2 reads YYEEEE. CDR3 protein: CASSLALGLDEDTQYF. CDR3 bases: TGTGCCAGCAGCTTGGCCCTGGGACTAGACGAGGATACGCAGTATTTT.

This rearrangement joins TRBV28 to TRBJ2-7; D not resolved. Germline CDR1 MDHEN, CDR2 SYDVKM. Trimming removed 5 bases from V and 6 bases from J, with 23 bases in between. The CDR3 extends over 16 amino acids. Written as DNA, the CDR3 is TGTGCCAGCAGTATTATTGGGGTTATACGGCTCTCCGAGCAGTACTTC. Protein: CASSIIGVIRLSEQYF.

A word on this clone: Within the sample, other DNA sequences also encode this same CDR3. This rearrangement joins TRBV9 to TRBJ2-7, with D perhaps TRBD2 (5 bases). Germline CDR1 SGDLS, CDR2 YYNGEE. This CDR3 contains 13 residues. Trimming removed 0 bases at V and 1 base at J, with 5 bases between. CDR3 in amino acids: CASSVGGSYEQYF. The CDR3 DNA reads as TGTGCCAGCAGCGTAGGCGGGTCCTACGAGCAGTACTTC.

V gene TRBV14 combines with J gene TRBJ2-5; maybe TRBD2 (6 bases). V gave up 0 bases and J gave up 3 bases, with 23 bases separating them. Germline CDR1 and CDR2: SGHDN and FVKESK. The CDR3 has 19 amino acids. The CDR3, as DNA: TGTGCCAGCAGCCAAGATCTAACTAGCTCCAAGGGACTTAAAGAGACCCAGTACTTC. Residues: CASSQDLTSSKGLKETQYF.

The count of this clone is one. The rearrangement links TRBV11-2 to TRBJ1-2; 7 bases are a match to TRBD1. CDR3 length: 14 amino acids. Per germline, CDR1 SGHAT and CDR2 FQNNGV. The trim removed 4 bases at V and 6 bases at J, leaving 8 bases unmatched. The CDR3 DNA sequence: TGTGCCAGCAGCTACCCGGAGGGGGCGCATGGCTACACCTTC. Translating gives CASSYPEGAHGYTF.

The rearrangement joins TRBV5-1 to TRBJ2-2; D is perhaps TRBD1 (5 bases). V gave up 2 bases and J gave up 4 bases, with 18 bases separating them. Germline loops: CDR1 SGHRS, CDR2 YFSETQ. This CDR3 is 17 amino acids long. The chain's CDR3 is CASSFSGALTPTGELFF. The CDR3, as DNA: TGCGCCAGCAGCTTTTCTGGGGCTCTAACCCCCACCGGGGAGCTGTTTTTT.